These T cell receptor beta chains were read from a single sample in a study of blood T cell repertoires in COVID-19. TCRdb's copy holds only in-frame clones and misses some; the assay was immunoSEQ multiplex PCR. Of about 230,000 clones in the sample, approximately 84% were seen once. Sequenced sample: peripheral blood. Receptor source: a man over 45 with COVID-19, enrolled during active disease. CDR3s include the opening cysteine and the closing phenylalanine or tryptophan. Fields, in order: J gene, V gene, D gene, clone size, CDR3 DNA, CDR3 protein. A D gene is named only where the DNA matches it firmly. Expanded clones get a size class; other rows say once, few or many, or leave the size out.

J gene: TRBJ1-1
V gene: TRBV6-2/TRBV6-3
D gene: NA
clone size: NA
CDR3 DNA: TGTGCCAGCAGTTACCGTCGGGGGGCAAGAAGGGACACTGAAGCTTTCTTT
CDR3 protein: CASSYRRGARRDTEAFF

J gene: TRBJ2-7
V gene: TRBV19
D gene: TRBD1
clone size: NA
CDR3 DNA: TGTGCCAGTAGTATATCACAGGGGGCAGACGAGCAGTACTTC
CDR3 protein: CASSISQGADEQYF

J gene: TRBJ2-3
V gene: TRBV4-1
D gene: NA
clone size: NA
CDR3 DNA: TGCGCCAGCAGCCAAGTTTCTAGCGCAGATACGCAGTATTTT
CDR3 protein: CASSQVSSADTQYF

J gene: TRBJ2-3
V gene: TRBV19
D gene: NA
clone size: NA
CDR3 DNA: TGTGCCAGTAGTACCCGTGGACTTTTCCCAGATACGCAGTATTTT
CDR3 protein: CASSTRGLFPDTQYF

J gene: TRBJ2-1
V gene: TRBV24-1
D gene: TRBD1
clone size: NA
CDR3 DNA: TGTGCCACCAGTGATTTAGAACAGGGGGCCAATGAGCAGTTCTTC
CDR3 protein: CATSDLEQGANEQFF

J gene: TRBJ2-3
V gene: TRBV24-1
D gene: TRBD1
clone size: NA
CDR3 DNA: TGTGCCACCAGTGACTCCGGGACAGGGGGCGCGGGAGATACGCAGTATTTT
CDR3 protein: CATSDSGTGGAGDTQYF

J gene: TRBJ2-7
V gene: TRBV14
D gene: NA
clone size: NA
CDR3 DNA: TGTGCCAGCAGCCAGGGACATGCGTTCTACGAGCAGTACTTC
CDR3 protein: CASSQGHAFYEQYF

J gene: TRBJ2-1
V gene: TRBV14
D gene: TRBD2
clone size: once
CDR3 DNA: TGTGCCAGCAGCCAAGATAGGAGCGGGGGGGACTCTGAGCAGTTCTTC
CDR3 protein: CASSQDRSGGDSEQFF

J gene: TRBJ1-4
V gene: TRBV29-1
D gene: NA
clone size: NA
CDR3 DNA: TGCAGCGTTGTGCAGGGAGGAGATGAAAAACTGTTTTTT
CDR3 protein: CSVVQGGDEKLFF

J gene: TRBJ2-2
V gene: TRBV7-2
D gene: TRBD2
clone size: NA
CDR3 DNA: TGTGCCAGCAGCTTAGGGACTAGCGGGATTAACACCGGGGAGCTGTTTTTT
CDR3 protein: CASSLGTSGINTGELFF

J gene: TRBJ2-7
V gene: TRBV9
D gene: TRBD1
clone size: NA
CDR3 DNA: TGTGCCAGCAGCTCCGGGACAGGAGCCTACGAGCAGTACTTC
CDR3 protein: CASSSGTGAYEQYF

J gene: TRBJ2-4
V gene: TRBV7-9
D gene: NA
clone size: NA
CDR3 DNA: TGTGCCAGCAGCTTAGCCACTAGGGCTAACATTCAGTACTTC
CDR3 protein: CASSLATRANIQYF

J gene: TRBJ1-5
V gene: TRBV19
D gene: TRBD1
clone size: NA
CDR3 DNA: TGTGCCAGTAGTCCCGGGACAGGGAGCAATCAGCCCCAGCATTTT
CDR3 protein: CASSPGTGSNQPQHF

J gene: TRBJ1-1
V gene: TRBV29-1
D gene: NA
clone size: NA
CDR3 DNA: TGCAGCGTTGAATCAGGGCAGGGAGGGAACACTGAAGCTTTCTTT
CDR3 protein: CSVESGQGGNTEAFF

J gene: TRBJ2-1
V gene: TRBV7-6
D gene: TRBD2
clone size: once
CDR3 DNA: TGTGCCAGCAGCGCCTCTAGCGGGGCCGCCTACAATGAGCAGTTCTTC
CDR3 protein: CASSASSGAAYNEQFF

J gene: TRBJ2-3
V gene: TRBV7-2
D gene: NA
clone size: NA
CDR3 DNA: TGTGCCAGCAGCTCCCAGGGGTGGCTCCGGTCAGATACGCAGTATTTT
CDR3 protein: CASSSQGWLRSDTQYF

J gene: TRBJ2-3
V gene: TRBV30
D gene: TRBD2
clone size: once
CDR3 DNA: TGTGCCTGGAAACTAGCGGGAGGGCCAGATACGCAGTATTTT
CDR3 protein: CAWKLAGGPDTQYF

J gene: TRBJ2-5
V gene: TRBV6-5
D gene: NA
clone size: NA
CDR3 DNA: TGTGCCAGCAGTAGAGACTGGAGCTCCCAAGGGACCCAGTACTTC
CDR3 protein: CASSRDWSSQGTQYF

J gene: TRBJ2-7
V gene: TRBV5-4
D gene: NA
clone size: NA
CDR3 DNA: TGTGCCAGCAGCCTGGAACCGGGGTATAACTCCTACGAGCAGTACTTC
CDR3 protein: CASSLEPGYNSYEQYF

J gene: TRBJ2-5
V gene: TRBV28
D gene: TRBD2
clone size: NA
CDR3 DNA: TGTGCCAGCGGCACTAGCGGGGAAGAGACCCAGTACTTC
CDR3 protein: CASGTSGEETQYF

J gene: TRBJ2-1
V gene: TRBV25-1
D gene: TRBD2
clone size: NA
CDR3 DNA: TGTGCCAGCAGTGATTCAAGCGGGGTGACATACAATGAGCAGTTCTTC
CDR3 protein: CASSDSSGVTYNEQFF

J gene: TRBJ2-3
V gene: TRBV6-5
D gene: NA
clone size: once
CDR3 DNA: TGTGCCAGCAGCGCCACGGACAGTAACACAGATACGCAGTATTTT
CDR3 protein: CASSATDSNTDTQYF

J gene: TRBJ1-2
V gene: TRBV6-5
D gene: TRBD1
clone size: NA
CDR3 DNA: TGTGCCAGCAGTCAGGGGGCCTACTATGGCTACACCTTC
CDR3 protein: CASSQGAYYGYTF

J gene: TRBJ1-4
V gene: TRBV6-1
D gene: NA
clone size: NA
CDR3 DNA: TGTGCCAGCAGTGAAAGATGGCGGCCTAATGAAAAACTGTTTTTT
CDR3 protein: CASSERWRPNEKLFF

J gene: TRBJ2-5
V gene: TRBV19
D gene: TRBD1
clone size: NA
CDR3 DNA: TGTGCCAGTAGTATCCGGGACAGTGAGACCCAGTACTTC
CDR3 protein: CASSIRDSETQYF

J gene: TRBJ2-7
V gene: TRBV2
D gene: NA
clone size: NA
CDR3 DNA: TGTGCCAGCGGAGGAGAGGGCTACGAGCAGTACTTC
CDR3 protein: CASGGEGYEQYF

J gene: TRBJ2-5
V gene: TRBV28
D gene: TRBD1
clone size: NA
CDR3 DNA: TGTGCCAGCAGTTTATTGGGGACAGGGGGGCAAGAGACCCAGTACTTC
CDR3 protein: CASSLLGTGGQETQYF

J gene: TRBJ2-5
V gene: TRBV9
D gene: NA
clone size: NA
CDR3 DNA: TGTGCCAGCAGCGTAGGGGGAGAACAAGAGACCCAGTACTTC
CDR3 protein: CASSVGGEQETQYF

J gene: TRBJ2-2
V gene: TRBV10-3
D gene: TRBD2
clone size: NA
CDR3 DNA: TGTGCCATCAGTGAGGGACTAGCGGGAGGGATCGGGGAGCTGTTTTTT
CDR3 protein: CAISEGLAGGIGELFF

J gene: TRBJ1-1
V gene: TRBV6-5
D gene: NA
clone size: NA
CDR3 DNA: TGTGCCAGCAGTTACGCGGAATGGAACACTGAAGCTTTCTTT
CDR3 protein: CASSYAEWNTEAFF

J gene: TRBJ2-6
V gene: TRBV2
D gene: NA
clone size: NA
CDR3 DNA: TGTGCCAGCACCCTCTCTGGGGCCAACGTCCTGACTTTC
CDR3 protein: CASTLSGANVLTF

J gene: TRBJ2-7
V gene: TRBV6-2/TRBV6-3
D gene: NA
clone size: NA
CDR3 DNA: TGTGCCAGCAGTTACTCGAGATCGGGCGAGCAGTACTTC
CDR3 protein: CASSYSRSGEQYF

J gene: TRBJ2-7
V gene: TRBV6-5
D gene: NA
clone size: NA
CDR3 DNA: TGTGCCAGCAGTTACCAACCCCAGGGGCTGTACGAGCAGTACTTC
CDR3 protein: CASSYQPQGLYEQYF

J gene: TRBJ2-2
V gene: TRBV11-1
D gene: TRBD1
clone size: NA
CDR3 DNA: TGTGCCAGCAGCCCTGGACAGGCCACCGGGGAGCTGTTTTTT
CDR3 protein: CASSPGQATGELFF

J gene: TRBJ1-1
V gene: TRBV7-8
D gene: NA
clone size: NA
CDR3 DNA: TGTGCCAGCAGCTTCGGACAAATGAACACTGAAGCTTTCTTT
CDR3 protein: CASSFGQMNTEAFF

J gene: TRBJ2-1
V gene: TRBV12-3/TRBV12-4
D gene: TRBD2
clone size: NA
CDR3 DNA: TGTGCCAGCGAGCGGGGGTTTGATGAGCAGTTCTTC
CDR3 protein: CASERGFDEQFF

J gene: TRBJ1-3
V gene: TRBV18
D gene: NA
clone size: NA
CDR3 DNA: TGTGCCAGCTCACCCATCCAGAGGGCCTCTGGAAACACCATATATTTT
CDR3 protein: CASSPIQRASGNTIYF

J gene: TRBJ2-7
V gene: TRBV11-2
D gene: NA
clone size: NA
CDR3 DNA: TGTGCCAGCAGCTTAGTCCGGGGATACGAGCAGTACTTC
CDR3 protein: CASSLVRGYEQYF

J gene: TRBJ2-1
V gene: TRBV5-6
D gene: TRBD2
clone size: NA
CDR3 DNA: TGTGCCAGCAGCAGTTCGACTAGCGGGAGGGCCCCTTACAATGAGCAGTTCTTC
CDR3 protein: CASSSSTSGRAPYNEQFF

J gene: TRBJ2-1
V gene: TRBV6-5
D gene: TRBD2
clone size: once
CDR3 DNA: TGTGCCAGCAGTCACTCAGGGAGGGCCTACAATGAGCAGTTCTTC
CDR3 protein: CASSHSGRAYNEQFF

J gene: TRBJ2-1
V gene: TRBV10-2
D gene: NA
clone size: NA
CDR3 DNA: TGCGCCAGCAGTGAGTCGTTCTTTCGGAATGAGCAGTTCTTC
CDR3 protein: CASSESFFRNEQFF

J gene: TRBJ1-1
V gene: TRBV6-5
D gene: NA
clone size: NA
CDR3 DNA: TGTGCCAGCAGTACCCGAGTACAGGGTTCCACTGAAGCTTTCTTT
CDR3 protein: CASSTRVQGSTEAFF

J gene: TRBJ2-2
V gene: TRBV6-6
D gene: TRBD1
clone size: NA
CDR3 DNA: TGTGCCAGCAGACGACAGGGCCCGAACACCGGGGAGCTGTTTTTT
CDR3 protein: CASRRQGPNTGELFF